This T cell receptor (beta chain) was recovered during a study of T cell responses to AZD1222 COVID-19 vaccine. Study details: Some second doses came at about 4 weeks and others at about 12 weeks; these were pooled. Findings and caveats of the study: Nearly half of spike-specific TCRs reportedly target variant regions that are unmutated in the B.1.351 and B.1.1.7 variants. White British people made up most donors, females outnumbered males, and clonal diversity was possibly underestimated. Repertoires were collected only later (after the peak T cell response had occurred).

Details on this clone: The antigen remains unidentified.

The data were produced by immunoSEQ multiplex PCR, yet TCRdb's version contains in-frame clones alone and is incomplete. The profile shows 100,000 to 110,000 clones, around 90% of them singletons. This CDR3 comprises 15 residues. The germline V gene encodes CDR1 SGHAT and CDR2 FQDESV (reference sequence). The germline V and J ends were trimmed by 5 bases and 4 bases, with 15 bases remaining between them. J is TRBJ1-3 and V is TRBV11-1; no firm D call. The sample in question was peripheral blood, obtained on day 0 of AZD1222 vaccination. The receptor was derived from an adult in good health. The DNA for the CDR3 is TGTGCCAGCAGCAAAACCGACATCCAGGGAAACACCATATATTTT. This encodes CASSKTDIQGNTIYF. Supplemented by reference TRBV11-1 and TRBJ1-3, the full variable domain reads EAEVAQSPRYKITEKSQAVAFWCDPISGHATLYWYRQILGQGPELLVQFQDESVVDDSQLPKDRFSAERLKGVDSTLKIQPAELGDSAMYLCASSKTDIQGNTIYFGEGSWLTVV.